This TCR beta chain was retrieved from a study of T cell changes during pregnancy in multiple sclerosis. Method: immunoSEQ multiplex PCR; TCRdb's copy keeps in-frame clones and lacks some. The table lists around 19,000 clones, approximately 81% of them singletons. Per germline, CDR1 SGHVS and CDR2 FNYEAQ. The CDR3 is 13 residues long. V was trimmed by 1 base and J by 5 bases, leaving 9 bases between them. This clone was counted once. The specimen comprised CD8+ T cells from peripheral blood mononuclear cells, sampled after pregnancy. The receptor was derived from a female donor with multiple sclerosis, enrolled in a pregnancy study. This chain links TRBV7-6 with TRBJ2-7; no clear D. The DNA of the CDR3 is TGTGCCAGCAGCTTAGATCCGACAAACGAGCAGTACTTC. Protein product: CASSLDPTNEQYF. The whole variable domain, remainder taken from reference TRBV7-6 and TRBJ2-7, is GAGVSQSPRYKVTKRGQDVALRCDPISGHVSLYWYRQALGQGPEFLTYFNYEAQQDKSGLPNDRFSAERPEGSISTLTIQRTEQRDSAMYRCASSLDPTNEQYFGPGTRLTVT.